What follows are 30 T cell receptor beta chains derived from one specimen sequenced in a study of blood T cell repertoires in COVID-19. The protocol was immunoSEQ multiplex PCR, while the TCRdb copy is restricted to in-frame clones and leaves out a portion. The repertoire holds 350,000 to 400,000 clones, more than 75% seen once, with roughly 2% in the top ten. The source material was PBMCs or T cells enriched from blood (not recorded which). Receptor source: a man aged 40-49 years in a cohort exposed to, infected with or recovered from COVID-19 (not recorded which).

This chain joins TRBV27 and TRBJ1-1, with D perhaps matching TRBD1 (6 bases). CDR1 and CDR2 from the germline V gene are MNHEY and SMNVEV (reference sequence). The ends were cut back, 5 bases at V and 2 bases at J, with 18 bases in the middle. CDR3 length equals 16 residues. CDR3 DNA: TGTGCCAGCAGTAAACAGGGCATAAGAGGAAACACTGAAGCTTTCTTT. Translation: CASSKQGIRGNTEAFF.

CDR3 nucleotides: TGTGCCAGTAGTATGTGGGGACAGGGAGCCTACACCTTC. It translates to CASSMWGQGAYTF. This rearrangement joins TRBV19 to TRBJ1-2; 9 bases fit TRBD1. The germline gives CDR1 LNHDA, CDR2 SQIVND (reference sequence). After removal of 3 bases from V and 10 bases from J, the junction contained 6 bases not matched to a gene. The CDR3 consists of 13 residues.

V and J are TRBV6-5 and TRBJ2-7, with 10 nucleotides matching TRBD2. Germline assignment: CDR1 MNHEY and CDR2 SVGAGI. V gave up 5 bases and J gave up 4 bases; unmatched junction bases: 5. The CDR3 has 14 residues. This CDR3 reads CASSLGLADYEQYF. In nucleotides, the CDR3 is TGTGCCAGCAGTCTCGGACTAGCGGATTACGAGCAGTACTTC.

The DNA of the CDR3 is TGCAGTGTTCCGGGGGTCGATGAGCAGTACTTC. It encodes CSVPGVDEQYF. The rearrangement joins TRBV20-1 to TRBJ2-7; D perhaps matches TRBD2 (6 bases). CDR1 DFQATT and CDR2 SNEGSKA come from the germline V gene (reference sequence). Trimming took 7 bases from V and 7 from J, leaving 14 bases between them. This CDR3 comprises 11 residues.

The rearrangement uses TRBV4-1 and TRBJ2-1; the match to TRBD2 covers 7 bases. Germline CDR1 reads MGHRA; CDR2 reads YSYEKL. The CDR3 is 14 amino acids. Trimming cost V 5 bases and J 5 bases; bases outside gene matches: 6. In nucleotides, the CDR3 is TGCGCCAGCAGCTACCCCCTAGCGGACAATGAGCAGTTCTTC. Its translation is CASSYPLADNEQFF.

The chain employs TRBV7-9 and TRBJ2-7; 7 bases align to TRBD1. J was trimmed by 2 bases and V by 4 bases; bases with no gene match: 11. The CDR3 is 16 amino acids. Per the germline V gene, CDR1 is SEHNR and CDR2 is FQNEAQ (reference sequence). The CDR3 DNA sequence: TGTGCCAGCAGCTCCCGAGGGCGACAGGGACCCTACGAGCAGTACTTC. Protein: CASSSRGRQGPYEQYF.

The genes are TRBV5-1 and TRBJ1-3, with 7 bases aligning to TRBD1. The CDR3 spans 14 residues. Germline loops: CDR1 SGHRS, CDR2 YFSETQ. The V segment lost 3 bases and the J segment 4 bases; nucleotides outside the gene matches: 4. CDR3 amino acids: CASSSTGSGNTIYF. The CDR3 coding sequence is TGCGCCAGCAGCTCGACAGGGTCAGGAAACACCATATATTTT.

The chain joins TRBV5-4 to TRBJ2-5; 9 bases are a match to TRBD2. CDR3 size: 16 residues. V dropped 0 bases and J dropped 4; count of bases not matched to a gene: 7. Germline V lookup: CDR1 SGHNT, CDR2 YYREEE (reference sequence). The CDR3 sequence: CASSLASGVGGETQYF. The CDR3 DNA is TGTGCCAGCAGCTTGGCTAGCGGGGTGGGCGGAGAGACCCAGTACTTC.

The chain couples TRBV10-3 to TRBJ2-7, with D tentatively TRBD1 (7 bases). The CDR3 spans 13 residues. Trimming left V 4 bases short and J 5 bases short, with 12 bases between. Per germline, CDR1 ENHRY and CDR2 SYGVKD. The CDR3 DNA reads as TGTGCCATCAGTGGGGGCAGGGGGGACGAGCAGTACTTC. Its translation is CAISGGRGDEQYF.

Comment on this clone: This CDR3 is also generated by other DNA sequences in the sample. This chain uses TRBV5-5 with TRBJ1-5; 10 bases map to TRBD1. The CDR3 is 14 amino acids. Germline lookup yields CDR1 SGHKS and CDR2 YYEKEE (reference sequence). J gave up 6 bases and V 4 bases, and 4 bases lay outside the gene matches. The CDR3, as DNA: TGTGCCAGCAGCCTGACAGGGGGCGGTCAGCCCCAGCATTTT. Translating it yields CASSLTGGGQPQHF.

The V gene is TRBV10-3, the J gene TRBJ2-2, with 7 bases that match TRBD1. Germline-derived CDR1 and CDR2 are ENHRY and SYGVKD. The V and J ends lost 2 bases and 3 bases, in that order; junction bases with no gene match: 9. This CDR3 is 17 amino acids long. The DNA of the CDR3 is TGTGCCATCAGTGAGATGACAGGGAGTTGGGACACCGGGGAGCTGTTTTTT. The encoded protein is CAISEMTGSWDTGELFF.

The V and J genes are TRBV28 and TRBJ2-7; 14 positions agree with TRBD2. The CDR3 is 16 residues long. Germline CDR1 and CDR2: MDHEN and SYDVKM. J gave up 3 bases and V 2 bases, and 3 bases lay outside the gene matches. CDR3 residues: CASSLDGTSGSYEQYF. The CDR3 DNA sequence: TGTGCCAGCAGTTTAGATGGGACTAGCGGGAGCTACGAGCAGTACTTC. Looking up the rest from reference TRBV28 and TRBJ2-7 gives the full variable domain: DVKVTQSSRYLVKRTGEKVFLECVQDMDHENMFWYRQDPGLGLRLIYFSYDVKMKEKGDIPEGYSVSREKKERFSLILESASTNQTSMYLCASSLDGTSGSYEQYFGPGTRLTVT.

The chain has TRBV10-2 and TRBJ2-2, with no clear D. V was clipped by 6 bases and J by 0 bases, with 8 bases between them. The germline gives CDR1 WSHSY, CDR2 SAAADI. The CDR3 is 14 amino acids. CDR3 sequence (DNA): TGCGCCAGCAGGTACAGCTCGAACACCGGGGAGCTGTTTTTT. Translation gives CASRYSSNTGELFF.

The rearrangement uses TRBV5-1 and TRBJ2-3; D is perhaps TRBD1 (6 bases). CDR1 and CDR2 (germline): SGHRS, YFSETQ. Trimming left V 5 bases short and J 3 bases short, with 16 bases between. The CDR3 length is 15 residues. In DNA, the CDR3 is TGCGCCAGCAGACCGCTGGGACACTCTACAGATACGCAGTATTTT. This gives the protein CASRPLGHSTDTQYF.

The V call is TRBV7-3, the J call TRBJ2-1; 9 positions match TRBD2. Germline values: CDR1 SGHTA, CDR2 FQGTGA. The CDR3 consists of 13 residues. After removal of 5 bases from V and 8 bases from J, the junction contained 4 bases not matched to a gene. The CDR3 DNA follows: TGTGCCAGCAGCGCCCCTAGCGGGGATGAGCAGTTCTTC. This gives the protein CASSAPSGDEQFF.

This chain's CDR3 is CSVFVYRDSNQPQHF. CDR3 sequence (DNA): TGCAGCGTTTTTGTGTACAGGGATAGCAATCAGCCCCAGCATTTT. J is TRBJ1-5 and V is TRBV29-1, with D maybe TRBD1 (6 bases). In germline, CDR1 is SQVTM, CDR2 ANQGSEA. CDR3 length: 15 residues. Between the trimmed V and J ends, which lost 5 bases and 0 bases, there was a span of 14 bases. The variable domain in full, completed from reference TRBV29-1 and TRBJ1-5, reads SAVISQKPSRDICQRGTSLTIQCQVDSQVTMMFWYRQQPGQSLTLIATANQGSEATYESGFVIDKFPISRPNLTFSTLTVSNMSPEDSSIYLCSVFVYRDSNQPQHFGDGTRLSIL.

This clone showed up just once. This rearrangement joins TRBV6-5 to TRBJ2-1; 7 bases are shared with TRBD1. The CDR3 spans 16 residues. With 2 bases clipped from V and 2 bases from J, the junction kept 6 bases outside the gene matches. Germline CDR1 reads MNHEY; CDR2 reads SVGAGI. CDR3 loop: CASSYGGRGTYNEQFF. The CDR3 nucleotides are TGTGCCAGCAGTTACGGGGGCAGGGGGACCTACAATGAGCAGTTCTTC.

The table lists this clone with a count of one. The J gene is TRBJ1-5, the V gene TRBV20-1; TRBD1 aligns across 8 bases. CDR1 is DFQATT and CDR2 is SNEGSKA in the germline V gene (reference sequence). Trimming at V came to 3 bases and at J to 2 bases, leaving 6 bases not matched to a gene. The CDR3 is 15 amino acids. The CDR3 coding sequence is TGCAGTGCTAGTTCGGGCAGGGGGCGCAATCAGCCCCAGCATTTT. Translation: CSASSGRGRNQPQHF.

J is TRBJ2-1 and V is TRBV29-1, with 7 positions matching TRBD2. The CDR3 totals 12 residues. The germline gives CDR1 SQVTM, CDR2 ANQGSEA. J gave up 8 bases and V 7 bases, and 8 bases lay outside the gene matches. CDR3 protein: CSATLGGDEQFF. CDR3 in DNA: TGCAGCGCCACGTTGGGGGGGGATGAGCAGTTCTTC.

The gene calls are TRBV5-4 and TRBJ1-4; weak D call: TRBD1 (5 bases). The CDR3 runs to 14 residues. Looked up from germline, CDR1 is SGHNT and CDR2 is YYREEE (reference sequence). Trimming pared 5 bases from V and 3 bases from J, leaving 11 bases between. CDR3 DNA sequence: TGTGCCAGCAGAATGGGGGGAGCTAATGAAAAACTGTTTTTT. It codes for CASRMGGANEKLFF.

This CDR3 reads CASSSRQASSTIYF. The CDR3 nucleotides read TGTGCCAGCAGCTCCAGACAGGCCTCAAGCACCATATATTTT. V gene TRBV9 combines with J gene TRBJ1-3; a weak D match, TRBD1 (6 bases). V was shortened by 4 bases and J by 9 bases, with 17 bases between the two germline ends. This CDR3 has 14 amino acids. Germline CDR1 reads SGDLS; CDR2 reads YYNGEE. Full variable domain (remainder filled in from reference TRBV9 and TRBJ1-3): DSGVTQTPKHLITATGQRVTLRCSPRSGDLSVYWYQQSLDQGLQFLIQYYNGEERAKGNILERFSAQQFPDLHSELNLSSLELGDSALYFCASSSRQASSTIYFGEGSWLTVV.

Turning to this clone: Other DNA sequences of this sample code for an identical CDR3. The chain links TRBV5-1 to TRBJ1-2; perhaps TRBD1 as D (5 bases). The CDR3 length is 12 residues. Germline CDR1 reads SGHRS; CDR2 reads YFSETQ. V was cut by 2 bases and J by 4 bases, with 6 bases left in between. In DNA form, the CDR3 reads TGCGCCAGCAGCTTAGACAGCTATGGCTACACCTTC. This gives the protein CASSLDSYGYTF.

The rearrangement uses TRBV30 and TRBJ1-2, with a possible D match to TRBD1 (6 bases). Trimming removed 5 bases at V and 2 bases at J, with 12 bases between. Germline V gene lookup returns CDR1 GTSNPN and CDR2 SVGIG (reference sequence). CDR3 length: 13 residues. The CDR3 is CAWGTQGNYGYTF. CDR3 nucleotides: TGTGCCTGGGGAACGCAGGGGAACTATGGCTACACCTTC.

Details on this clone: Other DNA sequences in this sample translate to the same CDR3. The rearrangement links TRBV3-1 (or the pseudogene TRBV3-2) to TRBJ2-1; D perhaps matches TRBD1 (6 bases). CDR1 is LGHDT, CDR2 YNNKEL, per germline (reference sequence). The CDR3 is 16 residues long. The V end lost 2 bases, the J end lost 7 bases, and 18 bases lay between the germline ends. The CDR3 spells CASSQSKARGRNEQFF. In DNA form, the CDR3 reads TGTGCCAGCAGCCAAAGTAAGGCCAGGGGAAGGAATGAGCAGTTCTTC.

V gene TRBV24-1 combines with J gene TRBJ2-5; D unclear. Germline V gene data show CDR1 as KGHDR and CDR2 as SFDVKD. This CDR3 is built from 13 residues. V lost 4 bases to trimming and J lost 1 base, with 6 bases between them. Here the CDR3 DNA reads TGTGCCACCAGTGACTACAGCCAAGAGACCCAGTACTTC. Its translation is CATSDYSQETQYF.

J is TRBJ1-5 and V is TRBV18; TRBD1 matches 9 bases. The CDR3 consists of 15 residues. The trim removed 4 bases at V and 5 bases at J, leaving 6 bases unmatched. Germline V CDR1 and CDR2: KGHSH, LQKENI. DNA of the CDR3: TGTGCCAGCTCACTAGGACAGGGGAGTGATCAGCCCCAGCATTTT. Protein sequence: CASSLGQGSDQPQHF.

This chain uses TRBV27 with TRBJ1-2; D ambiguous. V was shortened by 8 bases and J by 6 bases, with 19 bases between the two germline ends. This CDR3 has 14 residues. Germline CDR1 MNHEY, CDR2 SMNVEV (reference sequence). CDR3 coding DNA: TGTGCCAGCTCCCAGCGCGGTGGTATAAATGGCTACACCTTC. It codes for CASSQRGGINGYTF.

This clone was counted once. The genes are TRBV18 and TRBJ2-5; D possibly corresponds to TRBD2 (5 bases). Looked up from germline, CDR1 is KGHSH and CDR2 is LQKENI. The CDR3 contains 15 residues. Trimming took off 6 bases at V and 2 bases at J, with 16 bases between the two ends. The CDR3 nucleotides are TGTGCCAGCTCCCGGAGGCTAGCAGGACAAGAGACCCAGTACTTC. Protein sequence: CASSRRLAGQETQYF.

The chain recombines TRBV7-2 with TRBJ1-2; 8 positions match TRBD1. This CDR3 comprises 14 residues. Germline V gene lookup returns CDR1 SGHTA and CDR2 FQGNSA. The ends lost 2 bases at V and 8 bases at J; junction bases unmatched: 7. CDR3 in DNA: TGTGCCAGCAGCTTATATAGGACAGGGCGGGGCTACACCTTC. This codes for CASSLYRTGRGYTF.

The V call is TRBV21-1, the J call TRBJ2-3; the DNA was not used to check the table's D call, TRBD1. TRBV21-1 is a pseudogene locus. This CDR3 contains 17 residues. This CDR3 is CASSKGATGGLSDTQYF. CDR3 bases: TGTGCCAGCAGCAAGGGTGCTACAGGGGGATTGTCAGATACGCAGTATTTT.